One and the same sample provided the 23 T cell receptor beta chains below, sequenced in a study of blood T cell repertoires in COVID-19 (dated by TCRdb to about 2020). Library construction relied on the immunoSEQ multiplex PCR assay. What TCRdb holds here is the immuneACCESS table cut down to in-frame rearrangements. Part of the clones is not present; checked against another copy, under half of the missing clones reflect an unresolved V gene, and the others are unexplained. The table for this sample lists roughly 410,000 clones; around 87% of them were counted only once. About 2% of the sample is taken by the ten largest. The material sequenced was peripheral blood. The receptors shown here come from a woman aged 55-70 years with COVID-19, enrolled during active disease.

The chain employs TRBV6-5 and TRBJ1-3, with D possibly being TRBD1 (6 bases). The CDR3 extends over 14 amino acids. Trimming removed 6 bases from V and 0 bases from J, with 9 bases in between. Germline CDR1 is MNHEY and CDR2 is SVGAGI. CDR3 amino acids: CASRDRPSGNTIYF. DNA of the CDR3: TGTGCCAGCAGAGACAGGCCCTCTGGAAACACCATATATTTT.

J is TRBJ1-4 and V is TRBV2, with D perhaps TRBD1 (6 bases). Trimming took 5 bases from V and 4 from J, leaving 17 bases between them. Germline assignment: CDR1 SNHLY and CDR2 FYNNEI. The CDR3 has 16 residues. The CDR3 reads CASSSHPTGVNEKLFF. Written as DNA, the CDR3 is TGTGCCAGCAGTTCCCACCCGACAGGCGTTAATGAAAAACTGTTTTTT.

This clone was counted a single time. The J gene is TRBJ2-7, the V gene TRBV18, with 7 bases identical to TRBD2. The CDR3 totals 13 residues. Per the germline V gene, CDR1 is KGHSH and CDR2 is LQKENI. The V segment lost 6 bases and the J segment 2 bases; nucleotides outside the gene matches: 4. CDR3 nucleotides: TGTGCCAGCTCCATGGGGGGGACCTACGAGCAGTACTTC. It codes for CASSMGGTYEQYF.

The J gene is TRBJ2-7, the V gene TRBV3-1 (or the pseudogene TRBV3-2), with 7 bases aligning to TRBD2. Trimming took 7 bases from V and 6 from J; bases not matched to a gene: 9. CDR1 is LGHDT and CDR2 is YNNKEL in the germline V gene (reference sequence). This CDR3 is built from 13 residues. The chain's CDR3 is CASMPLGGGEQYF. In DNA form, the CDR3 reads TGTGCCAGCATGCCGCTGGGGGGGGGCGAGCAGTACTTC.

In this sample, this clone turned up a few times. The gene calls are TRBV27 and TRBJ2-1; D is perhaps TRBD2 (6 bases). Germline V CDR1 and CDR2: MNHEY, SMNVEV (reference sequence). V lost 3 bases, J lost 4 bases, and 19 bases lay in between. The CDR3 runs to 17 residues. CDR3 DNA: TGTGCCAGCAGTTTCCGCCCGGCCGGGGGAAGTTACAATGAGCAGTTCTTC. Protein sequence: CASSFRPAGGSYNEQFF.

V usage is TRBV5-1 and J usage is TRBJ1-1, with D tentatively TRBD1 (6 bases). This CDR3 has 17 amino acids. The V gene lost 0 bases and the J gene lost 1 base, with 16 bases spanning the gap. CDR1 and CDR2 from the germline V gene are SGHRS and YFSETQ. CDR3 residues: CASSLAQGAPGNTEAFF. The DNA for the CDR3 is TGCGCCAGCAGCTTGGCACAGGGAGCCCCCGGGAACACTGAAGCTTTCTTT. Together with reference TRBV5-1 and TRBJ1-1, the CDR3 gives the full variable domain: KAGVTQTPRYLIKTRGQQVTLSCSPISGHRSVSWYQQTPGQGLQFLFEYFSETQRNKGNFPGRFSGRQFSNSRSEMNVSTLELGDSALYLCASSLAQGAPGNTEAFFGQGTRLTVV.

The V gene is TRBV5-1, the J gene TRBJ2-2; D may be TRBD1 (6 bases). Germline loops: CDR1 SGHRS, CDR2 YFSETQ. The CDR3 is made up of 13 amino acids. Deletions cut 7 bases from V and 9 bases from J, with 16 bases between. The CDR3 DNA is TGCGCCAGCCGGCCCGCACAGGGAAGGGAGCTGTTTTTT. This encodes CASRPAQGRELFF.

This chain joins TRBV7-3 and TRBJ2-7; 11 nucleotides align to TRBD2. The CDR3 totals 16 residues. With 5 bases clipped from V and 3 bases from J, the junction kept 9 bases outside the gene matches. Germline CDR1 is SGHTA and CDR2 is FQGTGA. CDR3 amino acids: CASSPGSGGANYEQYF. Written as DNA, the CDR3 is TGTGCCAGCAGCCCAGGTAGCGGGGGGGCGAACTACGAGCAGTACTTC.

This rearrangement joins TRBV6-2 or TRBV6-3 to TRBJ2-7; 10 bases line up with TRBD1. The germline V gene has CDR1 MNHEY and CDR2 SVGEGT. This CDR3 spans 16 amino acids. J was trimmed by 2 bases and V by 6 bases; bases with no gene match: 10. CDR3 bases: TGTGCCAGCAGCAGTTACGAAGGGACAGGGGCCTACGAGCAGTACTTC. Residues: CASSSYEGTGAYEQYF.

J is TRBJ1-6 and V is TRBV18; 9 bases line up with TRBD1. CDR1 KGHSH and CDR2 LQKENI come from the germline V gene. The CDR3 extends over 14 amino acids. Trimming took 5 bases from V and 9 from J; bases not matched to a gene: 5. CDR3: CASSSTGGTSPLHF. The CDR3 bases are TGTGCCAGCTCATCAACAGGGGGCACTTCACCCCTCCACTTT.

The chain combines TRBV4-1 with TRBJ2-2; a possible D gene is TRBD2 (6 bases). The V end lost 4 bases, the J end lost 4 bases, and 25 bases lay between the germline ends. Germline V gives CDR1 MGHRA, CDR2 YSYEKL. The CDR3 covers 19 residues. This chain's CDR3 is CASSRRTRTSSTPTGELFF. The CDR3, as DNA: TGCGCCAGCAGCCGACGAACCAGAACTAGCTCAACTCCCACCGGGGAGCTGTTTTTT.

The CDR3 reads CATSGTGGNQPQHF. The CDR3, as DNA: TGTGCCACCAGCGGAACAGGGGGGAATCAGCCCCAGCATTTT. The chain recombines TRBV15 with TRBJ1-5; 8 bases fit TRBD1. The CDR3 spans 14 residues. Germline trimming cut 5 bases from V and 4 bases from J; bases unmatched to any gene: 4. Germline V CDR1 and CDR2: LNHNV, YYDKDF (reference sequence).

V usage is TRBV12-5 and J usage is TRBJ1-1; tentative D call: TRBD1 (6 bases). V was clipped by 5 bases and J by 1 base, with 26 bases between them. Germline-derived CDR1 and CDR2 are LGHNT and FRNRAP. This CDR3 comprises 19 residues. The CDR3 is CASGNLGQTTYRPNTEAFF. The CDR3 DNA reads as TGTGCTAGTGGTAACCTCGGACAGACAACATACAGGCCGAACACTGAAGCTTTCTTT.

The chain employs TRBV5-4 and TRBJ2-3, with 7 nucleotides matching TRBD2. The V gene end was trimmed by 4 bases and the J gene end by 1 base; junction bases not matched to a gene: 6. The CDR3 consists of 15 residues. Per the germline V gene, CDR1 is SGHNT and CDR2 is YYREEE (reference sequence). CDR3 sequence (DNA): TGTGCCAGCAGCCGGGGCGGGGGTGGCACAGATACGCAGTATTTT. It codes for CASSRGGGGTDTQYF.

V gene TRBV9 combines with J gene TRBJ2-7; unclear D gene. This CDR3 is 13 amino acids long. CDR1 is SGDLS and CDR2 is YYNGEE in the germline V gene. Trimming removed 2 bases from V and 5 bases from J, with 11 bases in between. DNA for the CDR3: TGTGCCAGCAGCGTCGCCCCCCAGAACGAGCAGTACTTC. This translates into CASSVAPQNEQYF. The variable domain in full, with the rest retrieved from reference TRBV9 and TRBJ2-7, is DSGVTQTPKHLITATGQRVTLRCSPRSGDLSVYWYQQSLDQGLQFLIQYYNGEERAKGNILERFSAQQFPDLHSELNLSSLELGDSALYFCASSVAPQNEQYFGPGTRLTVT.

The J gene is TRBJ1-4, the V gene TRBV27, with 10 bases aligning to TRBD1. Trimming took 9 bases from V and 9 from J; bases not matched to a gene: 7. This CDR3 comprises 13 residues. From germline, CDR1 is MNHEY and CDR2 SMNVEV (reference sequence). CDR3 in DNA: TGTGCCAGTCGGACAGGGGGACAGCAAAAACTGTTTTTT. Amino acid sequence: CASRTGGQQKLFF.

This chain links TRBV9 with TRBJ1-2, with 7 nucleotides matching TRBD1. Trimming cost V 2 bases and J 5 bases; bases outside gene matches: 9. Germline V gene lookup returns CDR1 SGDLS and CDR2 YYNGEE. The CDR3 runs to 15 residues. Here the CDR3 DNA reads TGTGCCAGCAGCGTGTGGTGGACAGGAGAGTATGGCTACACCTTC. Translating gives CASSVWWTGEYGYTF.

V is TRBV4-1 and J is TRBJ2-3; 7 bases match TRBD1. Losses at the gene ends were 4 bases for V and 2 bases for J; bases not matched to a gene: 6. This CDR3 spans 15 amino acids. Germline CDR1 and CDR2: MGHRA and YSYEKL. The CDR3 spells CASSPRQGITDTQYF. The CDR3 nucleotides read TGCGCCAGCAGCCCGCGACAGGGAATCACAGATACGCAGTATTTT.

The chain combines TRBV5-1 with TRBJ2-1, with 16 bases matching TRBD2. There are 15 residues in the CDR3. V was pared by 4 bases and J by 7 bases, with 2 bases of the junction left unmatched. In germline, CDR1 is SGHRS, CDR2 YFSETQ. The CDR3 DNA reads as TGCGCCAGCAGCGGGACTAGCGGGGGGGCGAATGAGCAGTTCTTC. Residues: CASSGTSGGANEQFF. The complete variable domain, with remaining parts taken from reference TRBV5-1 and TRBJ2-1, reads KAGVTQTPRYLIKTRGQQVTLSCSPISGHRSVSWYQQTPGQGLQFLFEYFSETQRNKGNFPGRFSGRQFSNSRSEMNVSTLELGDSALYLCASSGTSGGANEQFFGPGTRLTVL.

The chain joins TRBV2 to TRBJ2-2, with D perhaps TRBD1 (6 bases). The germline V gene encodes CDR1 SNHLY and CDR2 FYNNEI. CDR3 length equals 15 residues. V shed 4 bases and J shed 0 bases, with 9 bases lying between them. This chain's CDR3 is CASSVQGPNTGELFF. The CDR3, as DNA: TGTGCCAGCAGTGTACAGGGCCCGAACACCGGGGAGCTGTTTTTT.

The chain couples TRBV4-1 to TRBJ2-7; TRBD1 matches at 10 bases. The CDR3 consists of 20 residues. The J segment lost 1 base and the V segment lost 2 bases, leaving 17 bases of the junction unmatched. Germline V CDR1 and CDR2: MGHRA, YSYEKL. The chain's CDR3 is CASSQYISAKPGQGSYEQYF. The CDR3, as DNA: TGCGCCAGCAGCCAATACATATCGGCCAAACCGGGACAGGGGTCCTACGAGCAGTACTTC.

This clone was counted once. The chain uses TRBV7-2 and TRBJ2-5; 12 nucleotides match TRBD2. V was pared by 0 bases and J by 2 bases, with 7 bases of the junction left unmatched. CDR3 size: 18 residues. Germline V lookup: CDR1 SGHTA, CDR2 FQGNSA. The CDR3 protein is CASSLAPSGGVVQETQYF. CDR3 DNA: TGTGCCAGCAGCTTAGCGCCTAGCGGGGGGGTTGTTCAAGAGACCCAGTACTTC.

The chain carries TRBV3-1 (or the pseudogene TRBV3-2) and TRBJ1-2; 7 bases align to TRBD1. The ends lost 2 bases at V and 4 bases at J; junction bases unmatched: 7. The CDR3 has 15 amino acids. From germline, CDR1 is LGHDT and CDR2 YNNKEL (reference sequence). CDR3 DNA: TGTGCCAGCAGCCAACGGACAGGTTACGTCTATGGCTACACCTTC. It encodes CASSQRTGYVYGYTF.